This T cell receptor beta chain comes out of a study of blood T cell repertoires in COVID-19 (dated by TCRdb to 2018 to 2021). Turning to the overall study: Samples covering the acute and convalescent phases of COVID-19 were provided by collaborators in the United States, Italy and Spain. The prospective study material was composed of cDNA or gDNA derived from T cells, B-cell-depleted T cells, or PBMCs. Subjects who had been exposed to COVID-19, were actively infected with it, or had recovered from it provided the deeply sampled blood TCRbeta repertoires that made up the dataset. The repertoires were released in a freely available public database intended as a resource for research on the immune response to SARS-CoV-2. The samples were drawn from two sources: the first 160 participants of the ongoing ImmuneRACE study, and fewer than 1,500 subjects contributed by 6 global collaborators. Nearly every sample came with metadata listing a de-identified subject ID, COVID-19 status, age in years and sex. Where HLA class I and class II types were available, the types were taken from metadata supplied by the sample provider, not from assay-based typing.

The collaborating institutions used their own protocols to collect whole blood in K2EDTA tubes. For TCRbeta analysis, collaborators shipped samples in one of three forms: frozen whole blood, isolated PBMCs, or DNA extracted from either of those sample types. Results and caveats for the whole study, not just this receptor: The quantity of clinical and demographic metadata differed by source and by participant and was supplied without curation.

This clone has a single count. It has no known antigen specificity. No much larger clonotype is one base removed from it; base qualities were not supplied. TCRbeta CDR3 regions were amplified from genomic DNA by means of the immunoSEQ Assay, a bias-controlled multiplex PCR. Processing in the source paper ran as follows. The number of nucleated cells in each sample was estimated by amplification of reference gene primers within the assay. To quantify the absolute abundance of each unique TCRbeta CDR3 rearrangement, sequence reads were collapsed and filtered. For each sample, productive Simpson clonality was calculated by taking the square root of Simpson's diversity index across productive rearrangements. Here the immuneACCESS table is served through TCRdb, limited to in-frame sequences with V and J called. Missing clones are a known gap in these copies; in checked studies unresolved V genes cover under half, and the rest lacks a known reason. D and trimming come from the DNA, and the V and J calls and clone size come from that table. The sample includes over 85,000 clones, with less than 85% observed a single time. About 4.1% of the sample lies in the top ten.

This TCR came from an elderly woman with acute or convalescent COVID-19. Sequenced material: peripheral blood.

The CDR3 here reads CASSKADRDAGYGYTF. The DNA sequence is given as TGTGCCAGCAGCAAAGCCGACAGGGATGCAGGGTATGGCTACACCTTC. This chain is built from TRBV21-1 and TRBJ1-2; the table calls TRBD1, which could not be checked here. TRBV21-1 is given as a pseudogene. The cysteine opens and the phenylalanine closes a CDR3 of 16 amino acids. Solely the CDR3 DNA is kept, with 48 bases framed from the first base.